This T cell receptor beta chain comes out of a study of OX40 agonist ivuxolimab in advanced cancers. About the investigation overall: Ivuxolimab was a fully human IgG2 agonistic monoclonal antibody targeting the costimulatory receptor OX40 (CD134). Of the approximately 50 dose-escalation patients, hepatocellular carcinoma was present in approximately 20, melanoma in around 15, renal cell carcinoma in 9 and head and neck cancer in 9. Partial responses were achieved by three dose-escalation patients, of whom one had hepatocellular carcinoma and two had cutaneous melanoma. The paper reports the monotherapy dose-escalation portion (N = 52 patients) of the phase I ivuxolimab trial. The purpose of peripheral TCRbeta sequencing was to test whether ivuxolimab changed TCR sequence diversity and led to clonal T-cell expansion. Patients were allowed to have had prior anti-PD-1, anti-PD-L1 or anti-CTLA-4 therapy, and approximately 40% of the dose-escalation patients had been treated with checkpoint inhibitors. A male proportion of about 79% and a mean age of roughly 58 years, ranging from about 23 to 90, were recorded for the dose-escalation cohort. Intravenous ivuxolimab was administered to patients every 2 weeks at six dose levels: 0.01, 0.1, 0.3, 1.5, 3 and 10 mg/kg.

With respect to this clone: Its binding antigen is unknown. Per-base qualities were not stored, and no clone one base away is much larger.

The trial excluded patients who had a history of autoimmune disease or who were on systemic immunosuppression. Peripheral blood for TCR sequencing was drawn from every dose cohort at baseline, at cycle 4 day 1 and at cycle 7 day 1. The samples were taken from a phase I, first-in-human, multicenter, open-label dose-escalation trial of ivuxolimab. Adults with locally advanced or metastatic melanoma, renal cell, hepatocellular, or head and neck squamous cell carcinoma were enrolled in the trial. Before TCR sequencing, CD4+ and CD8+ T cells were separately sorted from peripheral blood. For sequencing of the TCRbeta CDR3 region, genomic DNA was extracted from the sorted cells. The immunoSEQ Assay was used to sequence the TCRbeta CDR3 regions. This immuneACCESS table, as held by TCRdb, lists in-frame sequences with V and J called but not all clones. Of the missing ones, under half trace to an unresolved V gene in checked studies; the others have no known cause. A total of about 14,000 clones appear in this sample, about 80% of them only once. The ten largest clones add up to about 32% of the sample.

Germline trimming: 7 bases from V, 4 bases from J; junction bases outside gene matches: 7. For CDR1 and CDR2, the germline V gene (reference sequence) lists MNHNY and SVGAGI. Inclusive of the bounding cysteine and phenylalanine, the CDR3 is 14 residues long. CDR3 DNA only is kept here, 42 bases in frame from base 1. Beyond this particular receptor, the publication reports: At doses from 0.1 to 3.0 mg/kg, clonal expansion was seen in both CD4+ and CD8+ blood T cells between baseline and week 6. Low levels of normalized T-cell clonal expansion were also seen in some patients who did not respond. The antigen specificity of the peripheral T cells that underwent clonal expansion was not determined. In partial responders in the 0.1-3.0 mg/kg groups, normalized peripheral clonal expansion was found to be among the lowest, especially among CD8+ T cells. After ivuxolimab, expanded clones were on average more numerous among CD8+ T cells than among CD4+ T cells.

The material was CD4+ or CD8+ T cells sorted from blood, obtained in a trial of the OX40 agonist ivuxolimab. The TCR sequence derives from an adult with an advanced solid tumor such as melanoma, head and neck, liver or kidney cancer. The chain employs TRBV6-6 and TRBJ1-1, and 9 bases in between align with TRBD1. The CDR3 in this case is CASIMDRGSTEAFF. Here is the DNA: TGTGCCAGCATTATGGACAGGGGAAGCACTGAAGCTTTCTTT.